The next 20 T cell receptor beta chains were all read from a single sample in a study of T cells in women clearing cervical HPV infection (dated by TCRdb to the late 2010s). Receptor amplification or capture employed the immunoSEQ multiplex PCR assay. Imported from immuneACCESS, the table was reduced by TCRdb to in-frame sequences with V and J called. These copies leave out some clones; in studies compared against another copy, an unresolved V gene accounts for under half, and the cause of the remainder is not known. The table kept for this sample lists about 40,000 clones. About 5% of the sample is in the top ten clones. Sequencing used blood buffy coat. Source of these receptors: a woman between 18 and 69 years old with a cervical HPV16 infection that either progressed to CIN3+ or cleared (not recorded which).

A word on this clone: The read terminates 3 residues before the CDR3 end, so the remaining end is supplied by the germline J gene. The rearrangement uses TRBV7-6 and TRBJ2-3; TRBD2 matches at 13 bases. The CDR3 loop spans 17 amino acids. Germline CDR1 and CDR2: SGHVS and FNYEAQ. The trim removed 5 bases at V and 2 bases at J, leaving 7 bases unmatched. CDR3 DNA, as far as it was read: TGTGCCAGCAGCCAAGGACTAGCGGGGGCCAACACAGATACG. This codes for CASSQGLAGANTDT. Given in full, the CDR3 is CASSQGLAGANTDTQYF. Drawing the rest from reference TRBV7-6 and TRBJ2-3, the complete variable domain is GAGVSQSPRYKVTKRGQDVALRCDPISGHVSLYWYRQALGQGPEFLTYFNYEAQQDKSGLPNDRFSAERPEGSISTLTIQRTEQRDSAMYRCASSQGLAGANTDTQYFGPGTRLTVL.

As concerns this clone: With the read ending 3 residues before the CDR3 end, the germline J gene is used to fill in that end. The rearrangement uses TRBV5-1 and TRBJ2-3; TRBD1 matches 10 bases. With 0 bases clipped from V and 4 bases from J, the junction kept 2 bases outside the gene matches. CDR1 is SGHRS, CDR2 YFSETQ, per germline. This CDR3 spans 15 amino acids. CDR3 DNA (partial): TGCGCCAGCAGCTTGGATGGGACAGGGGCAGATACG. The encoded protein is CASSLDGTGADT. In full, the CDR3 is CASSLDGTGADTQYF.

Regarding this clone: The read terminates 3 residues ahead of where the CDR3 ends, so the germline J gene completes it. The rearrangement joins TRBV19 to TRBJ1-1; the match to TRBD1 covers 7 bases. The V gene end was trimmed by 2 bases and the J gene end by 3 bases; junction bases not matched to a gene: 3. The CDR3 consists of 14 residues. Germline lookup yields CDR1 LNHDA and CDR2 SQIVND (reference sequence). The CDR3 here is CASSIFRGDTEAFF. The sequenced part of the CDR3 DNA is TGTGCCAGTAGTATATTCAGGGGGGACACTGAA.

Remarks on this clone: The read gets to within 3 residues of the CDR3 end, and the germline J gene fills in the rest. The V gene is TRBV20-1, the J gene TRBJ1-6; 10 bases match TRBD1. The CDR3 runs to 13 residues. The V gene's germline CDR1 is DFQATT and CDR2 SNEGSKA (reference sequence). The CDR3 bases that were read are TGCAGTGCTACCATAGGGACAGGGGTCCCC. Translation: CSATIGTGVP. The whole CDR3 reads CSATIGTGVPLHF.

About this clone itself: Coverage ceases 3 residues before the CDR3 finishes, and the germline J gene fills in the end. V gene TRBV7-9 combines with J gene TRBJ1-3, with TRBD1 identical over 9 bases. Germline V lookup: CDR1 SEHNR, CDR2 FQNEAQ (reference sequence). After removal of 7 bases from V and 4 bases from J, the junction contained 8 bases not matched to a gene. The CDR3 has 15 residues. The part of the CDR3 DNA that was read is TGTGCCAGCACCTGGGACAGGGTGGCGGGAAACACC. Protein: CASTWDRVAGNT. The entire CDR3 protein reads CASTWDRVAGNTIYF.

In regard to this clone: Read coverage stops 3 residues before the CDR3 terminus; the germline J gene supplies the remainder. V usage is TRBV14 and J usage is TRBJ2-3; TRBD2 is a possible D gene (6 bases). This CDR3 spans 15 amino acids. Trimming removed 2 bases from V and 4 bases from J, with 13 bases in between. The germline gives CDR1 SGHDN, CDR2 FVKESK. The sequenced part of the CDR3 DNA is TGTGCCAGCAGCCAAAGGGGCGGGGTGGCAGATACG. Protein sequence: CASSQRGGVADT. The full CDR3 is CASSQRGGVADTQYF.

A remark on this clone: Read data end 3 residues before the CDR3 end; the end is taken from the germline J gene. The chain carries TRBV2 and TRBJ1-2; D unresolved. In germline, CDR1 is SNHLY, CDR2 FYNNEI. This CDR3 is 12 amino acids long. V was cut by 5 bases and J by 6 bases, with 10 bases left in between. The DNA read from the CDR3 is TGTGCCAGCAGTAGAGGCCCTGATGGC. Amino acids: CASSRGPDG. The whole CDR3 sequence is CASSRGPDGYTF.

About this clone itself: The read is 3 residues too short to cover the CDR3 end, so that end is filled in from the germline J gene. The J gene is TRBJ2-5, the V gene TRBV19, with 8 bases identical to TRBD1. CDR1 is LNHDA, CDR2 SQIVND, per germline (reference sequence). The CDR3 has 13 amino acids. V shed 5 bases and J 5 bases; nucleotides not matched to a gene: 4. Partial CDR3 DNA: TGTGCCAGTAGTCCTTACAGGGGGGAGACC. Its protein is CASSPYRGET. The whole CDR3 protein is CASSPYRGETQYF.

Regarding this clone: Coverage ceases 3 residues before the CDR3 finishes, and the germline J gene fills in the end. The chain is built from TRBV5-4 and TRBJ2-5, with 9 nucleotides matching TRBD2. CDR3 length: 15 amino acids. The V gene end was trimmed by 4 bases and the J gene end by 3 bases; junction bases not matched to a gene: 7. From germline, CDR1 is SGHNT and CDR2 YYREEE (reference sequence). The covered CDR3 bases are TGTGCCAGCAGCGTGGGCGGGGGGGATAAAGAGACC. Encoded protein: CASSVGGGDKET. The whole CDR3 is CASSVGGGDKETQYF.

A note on this clone: The read ends 3 residues shy of where the CDR3 ends; the end is completed using the germline J gene. The chain employs TRBV5-1 and TRBJ1-5; D may be TRBD1 (5 bases). This CDR3 spans 15 amino acids. From germline, CDR1 is SGHRS and CDR2 YFSETQ. Between the trimmed V and J ends, which lost 1 base and 2 bases, there was a span of 10 bases. CDR3 DNA, as far as it was read: TGCGCCAGCAGCTTGACGCAGGGTGGCAATCAGCCC. Amino acids: CASSLTQGGNQP. The CDR3 reads in full as CASSLTQGGNQPQHF.

Comment on this clone: Coverage ceases 3 residues before the CDR3 finishes, and the germline J gene fills in the end. The chain is built from TRBV2 and TRBJ1-4, with D tentatively TRBD1 (5 bases). CDR3 length: 15 residues. V was pared by 4 bases and J by 10 bases, with 19 bases between. The germline V gene has CDR1 SNHLY and CDR2 FYNNEI. The CDR3 region is CASSGDDSPVGKLFF. CDR3 DNA, as far as it was read: TGTGCCAGCAGTGGGGATGACAGCCCTGTAGGAAAA.

For this clone: Read coverage stops 3 residues before the CDR3 terminus; the germline J gene supplies the remainder. The V gene is TRBV2, the J gene TRBJ1-6; D unresolved. Trimming shortened V by 7 bases and J by 3 bases, and 7 bases separated the two germline ends. Germline V gene data show CDR1 as SNHLY and CDR2 as FYNNEI. The CDR3 length is 13 residues. CDR3 in amino acids: CASKADYNSPLHF. CDR3 DNA, as far as it was read: TGTGCCAGCAAGGCAGACTATAATTCACCC. The full variable domain, with the rest looked up from reference TRBV2 and TRBJ1-6, is EPEVTQTPSHQVTQMGQEVILRCVPISNHLYFYWYRQILGQKVEFLVSFYNNEISEKSEIFDDQFSVERPDGSNFTLKIRSTKLEDSAMYFCASKADYNSPLHFGNGTRLTVT.

Notes on this clone: The read comes to an end 3 residues before the CDR3 does, leaving the germline J gene to fill in the end. This chain connects TRBV5-1 to TRBJ1-4; 8 bases line up with TRBD1. The CDR3 spans 17 residues. CDR1 and CDR2 from the germline V gene are SGHRS and YFSETQ. Trimming at V came to 3 bases and at J to 0 bases, leaving 7 bases not matched to a gene. CDR3 DNA (partial): TGCGCCAGCAGCTGGGGGACAGGACGACCAACTAATGAAAAA. It codes for CASSWGTGRPTNEK. The full CDR3 is CASSWGTGRPTNEKLFF. The complete variable domain, with remaining parts taken from reference TRBV5-1 and TRBJ1-4, reads KAGVTQTPRYLIKTRGQQVTLSCSPISGHRSVSWYQQTPGQGLQFLFEYFSETQRNKGNFPGRFSGRQFSNSRSEMNVSTLELGDSALYLCASSWGTGRPTNEKLFFGSGTQLSVL.

With regard to this clone: The read comes to an end 3 residues before the CDR3 does, leaving the germline J gene to fill in the end. The chain couples TRBV5-1 to TRBJ2-1; D perhaps matches TRBD2 (6 bases). The V gene's germline CDR1 is SGHRS and CDR2 YFSETQ. CDR3 length equals 15 residues. V was shortened by 5 bases and J by 6 bases, with 18 bases between the two germline ends. Here the CDR3 reads CASRGGITIGNEQFF. CDR3 bases read: TGCGCCAGCAGGGGGGGTATCACAATAGGCAATGAG.

Notes on this clone: The DNA ends 3 residues before the CDR3 does, and the rest of the CDR3 is filled in from the germline J gene. The rearrangement uses TRBV19 and TRBJ1-6; 7 positions agree with TRBD1. In germline, CDR1 is LNHDA, CDR2 SQIVND (reference sequence). The CDR3 sequence is 19 residues long. J gave up 0 bases and V 4 bases, and 12 bases lay outside the gene matches. The CDR3 protein is CASSTATGDSSSYNSPLHF. The sequenced part of the CDR3 DNA is TGTGCCAGTAGTACCGCCACAGGGGACTCGAGCTCCTATAATTCACCC.

Notes on this clone: With the read ending 3 residues before the CDR3 end, the germline J gene is used to fill in that end. This chain uses TRBV29-1 with TRBJ1-1, with 11 bases identical to TRBD1. Germline CDR1 is SQVTM and CDR2 is ANQGSEA. This CDR3 region has 13 residues. V dropped 5 bases and J dropped 5; count of bases not matched to a gene: 4. The chain's CDR3 is CSVSGTGGTEAFF. The DNA read from the CDR3 is TGCAGCGTTTCCGGGACAGGGGGAACTGAA.

About this clone: Read data end 3 residues before the CDR3 end; the end is taken from the germline J gene. In the same sample, other DNA sequences code for this CDR3. This chain connects TRBV30 to TRBJ2-2; 8 bases are a match to TRBD1. This CDR3 is 16 amino acids long. Germline V lookup: CDR1 GTSNPN, CDR2 SVGIG (reference sequence). J was trimmed by 3 bases and V by 5 bases; bases with no gene match: 11. The sequenced part of the CDR3 DNA is TGTGCCTGGGAACAGGGGGACGCCGCGGACACCGGGGAG. The encoded protein is CAWEQGDAADTGE. The CDR3 reads in full as CAWEQGDAADTGELFF.

On this clone: Read data end 3 residues before the CDR3 end; the end is taken from the germline J gene. This rearrangement joins TRBV20-1 to TRBJ2-1, with TRBD2 identical over 11 bases. CDR1 and CDR2 from the germline V gene are DFQATT and SNEGSKA (reference sequence). The length of the CDR3 is 16 residues. V gave up 0 bases and J gave up 5 bases; unmatched junction bases: 6. The covered CDR3 bases are TGCAGTGCTAGAGACGGGACTAGCGGTGACCACAATGAG. Translating gives CSARDGTSGDHNE. The full CDR3 protein is CSARDGTSGDHNEQFF.

The CDR3 reads CASTDRAYGNTIYF. Partial CDR3 DNA: TGTGCCAGTACCGACAGGGCGTACGGAAACACC. The chain combines TRBV19 with TRBJ1-3, with 7 positions matching TRBD1. The read ends 3 residues before the CDR3 terminus; that terminus is restored from the germline J gene. Trimming took 7 bases from V and 4 from J; bases not matched to a gene: 7. The CDR3 runs to 14 residues. CDR1 and CDR2 (germline): LNHDA, SQIVND (reference sequence). Using reference TRBV19 and TRBJ1-3 for the parts outside the CDR3, the full variable domain is DGGITQSPKYLFRKEGQNVTLSCEQNLNHDAMYWYRQDPGQGLRLIYYSQIVNDFQKGDIAEGYSVSREKKESFPLTVTSAQKNPTAFYLCASTDRAYGNTIYFGEGSWLTVV.

Turning to this clone: The read comes to an end 3 residues before the CDR3 does, leaving the germline J gene to fill in the end. The chain is built from TRBV20-1 and TRBJ2-3; no reliable D call. CDR1 is DFQATT and CDR2 is SNEGSKA in the germline V gene (reference sequence). The CDR3 sequence is 12 residues long. Trimming took off 3 bases at V and 7 bases at J, with 11 bases between the two ends. CDR3 DNA (partial): TGCAGTGCTAGGCCCGACAAGTATACG. This codes for CSARPDKYT. The whole CDR3 is CSARPDKYTQYF.